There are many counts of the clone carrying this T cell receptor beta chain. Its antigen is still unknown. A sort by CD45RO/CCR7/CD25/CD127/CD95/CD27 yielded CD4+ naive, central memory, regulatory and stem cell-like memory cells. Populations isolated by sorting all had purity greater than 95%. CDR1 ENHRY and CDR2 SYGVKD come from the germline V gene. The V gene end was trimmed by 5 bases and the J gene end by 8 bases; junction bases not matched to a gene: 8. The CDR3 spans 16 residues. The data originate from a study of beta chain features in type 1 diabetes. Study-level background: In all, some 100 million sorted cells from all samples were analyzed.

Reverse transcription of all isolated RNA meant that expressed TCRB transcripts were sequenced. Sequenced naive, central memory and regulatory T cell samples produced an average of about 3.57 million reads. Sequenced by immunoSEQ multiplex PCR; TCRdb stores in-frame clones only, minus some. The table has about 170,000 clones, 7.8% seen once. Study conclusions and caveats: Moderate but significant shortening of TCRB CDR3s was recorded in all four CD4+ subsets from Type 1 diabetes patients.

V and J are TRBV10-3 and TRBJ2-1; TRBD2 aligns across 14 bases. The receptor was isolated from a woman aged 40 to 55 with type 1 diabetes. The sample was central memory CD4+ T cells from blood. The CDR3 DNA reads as TGTGCCATCAGTAAGGGGACTAGCGGGAGACCGGATGAGCAGTTCTTC. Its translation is CAISKGTSGRPDEQFF.